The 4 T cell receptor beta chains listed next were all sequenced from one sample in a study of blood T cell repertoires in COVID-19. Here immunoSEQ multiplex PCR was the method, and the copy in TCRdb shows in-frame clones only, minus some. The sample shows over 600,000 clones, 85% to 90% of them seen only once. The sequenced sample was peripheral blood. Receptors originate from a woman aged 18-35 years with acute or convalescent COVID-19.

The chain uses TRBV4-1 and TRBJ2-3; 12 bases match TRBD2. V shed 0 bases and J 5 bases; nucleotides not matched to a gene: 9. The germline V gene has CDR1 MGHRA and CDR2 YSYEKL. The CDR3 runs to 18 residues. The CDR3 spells CASSQEGALAGGIDTQYF. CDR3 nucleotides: TGCGCCAGCAGCCAAGAAGGGGCCCTAGCGGGGGGGATAGATACGCAGTATTTT.

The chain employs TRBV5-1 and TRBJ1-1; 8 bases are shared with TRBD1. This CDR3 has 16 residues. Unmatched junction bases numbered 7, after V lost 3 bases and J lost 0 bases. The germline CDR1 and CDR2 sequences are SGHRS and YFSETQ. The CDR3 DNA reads TGCGCCAGCAGCTCAGGACAGGGAGAGGTGAACACTGAAGCTTTCTTT. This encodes CASSSGQGEVNTEAFF.

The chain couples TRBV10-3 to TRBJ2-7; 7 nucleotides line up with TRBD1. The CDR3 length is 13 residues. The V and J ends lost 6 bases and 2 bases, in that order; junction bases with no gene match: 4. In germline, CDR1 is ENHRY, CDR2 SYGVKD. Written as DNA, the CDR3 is TGTGCCATCAGCCGGGACAGTACCTACGAGCAGTACTTC. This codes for CAISRDSTYEQYF.

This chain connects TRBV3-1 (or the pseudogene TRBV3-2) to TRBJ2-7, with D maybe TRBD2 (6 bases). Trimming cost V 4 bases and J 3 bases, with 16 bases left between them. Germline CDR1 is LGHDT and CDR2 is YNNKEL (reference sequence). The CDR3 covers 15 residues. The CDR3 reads CASSRTLGGDYEQYF. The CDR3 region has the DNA TGTGCCAGCAGCCGGACCTTGGGCGGGGACTACGAGCAGTACTTC.